The entry that follows covers one T cell receptor (beta chain) sequence. This clonotype is categorized as medium-sized (0.01 to 0.1%). It lacks a known antigen. Per-nucleotide qualities are absent, and no much larger clonotype sits a single base away. This specimen belongs to a study of read filtering for tumor transcriptome and immune sequencing (dated by TCRdb to about 2020). The study in broad terms: The cohort was composed of some 16 male and about 14 female patients, with a mean age of roughly 70 years and an age range of roughly 40 to 85. Under revised international staging, roughly eight patients fell into R-ISS I, about 17 into R-ISS II and 7 into R-ISS III. After DNase treatment, whole-transcriptome libraries were prepared using the TruSeq RNA Access Library Prep Kit. TCR-region mapped reads per sample ranged from about 3.5 to 11 million with IR-seq versus only about 85 to 1273 with RNA-seq. Using the same bone marrow samples, the study ran both targeted immune repertoire sequencing and bulk whole-transcriptome sequencing and then compared the TCR repertoires from each method. One of the main goals was to work out a read-filtering strategy for immune repertoire data, in particular whether clonotypes backed by only a single read should be removed.

Bone marrow was sampled from every patient at the time of active disease. Isolation of bone marrow mononuclear cells was performed by Ficoll-Hypaque density gradient centrifugation. To remove myeloma plasma cells, the cells were labeled with CD138 magnetic microbeads on a MACS separator, and CD138-negative cells were then collected by negative selection. Flow cytometry on an Attune NxT with CD138 antibodies was used to check the purity of the isolated cells. TRIzol reagent was used to extract total RNA, which was then quantified with a NanoDrop spectrophotometer. For each patient, paired RNA-seq and IR-seq were run on the CD138-negative bone marrow sample from that patient. Starting from 400 ng RNA, TCR libraries were constructed with the Immunoverse kit using molecular barcoded adaptors that cover the alpha/delta and beta/gamma chains. The same RNA used for transcriptome sequencing was used for TCR library preparation. An Illumina HiSeq 4000 with 2 x 150 cycles was used to sequence the TCR libraries. The original methods were these. Using MiXCR, which included quality filtering and error correction, TCR reads were aligned to human V, D, J and C references and then assembled into CDR3 clonotypes. Clonotype counts and gene usage diversity were analyzed with the tcR package in R. For inspection of raw mapping reads, RNA-seq reads were mapped by STAR aligner version 2.5.3a onto GRCh37 of the human genome. To test the effect of sequencing depth on detected clonotypes, IR-seq fastq files were randomly downsampled using Seqtk 1.3. TCRdb redid the processing of the public reads, applying fastp at Q25 and MiXCR, and retained in-frame beta chains. Entries that share a CDR3 protein sequence are merged under the most common genes and DNA. The V and J calls reflect TCRdb's pipeline rather than the authors' work. In all, the sample holds approximately 59,000 distinct CDR3 sequences, and approximately 13% of those were seen once. Together, the top ten hold approximately 16% of the sample.

Clipping removes 0 bases from V and 8 bases from J, with 5 as the unmatched junction base count. The germline V gene provides CDR1 MGHRA and CDR2 YSYEKL. The CDR3 runs 14 amino acids, cysteine and phenylalanine included. The sequence is cut down to CDR3 DNA, 42 bases in frame from base 1. General conclusions and limits of the study: Single-read clonotypes made up roughly four fifths of clonotypes but only about 3.5% of total reads in IR-seq, compared with about 69% of clonotypes and approximately 45% of reads in RNA-seq. Compared with RNA-seq, IR-seq captured clonotypes at much higher depth and more reliably, and a smaller IR-seq throughput was enough to identify most shared clonotypes. The correlation between IR-seq and RNA-seq shared clonotype proportions rose when single-read clonotypes were removed. Rather than purified T cells, the sorted CD138-negative fraction was a mixed bone marrow immune population.

Source material: a population of CD138-negative cells sorted from bone marrow. The cell subset or site tag for this specimen amounts to: bone marrow mononuclear cells depleted of CD138+ plasma/myeloma cells by negative magnetic selection. The chain uses TRBV4-1 and TRBJ1-2; 8 central nucleotides agree with TRBD1. The receptor was derived from a donor at least 40 years old with multiple myeloma. The DNA sequence follows: TGCGCCAGCAGCCAAGAGGACAGGGTGTACGGCTACACCTTC. Protein translation: CASSQEDRVYGYTF.